This T cell receptor beta chain is from a study of blood T cell repertoires in COVID-19. Study-level information: Collection of acute and convalescent COVID-19 samples took place in the United States, Italy and Spain. PBMCs, B-cell-depleted T cells, or T cells were the source of the cDNA or gDNA that made up the material.

Germline CDR1 is LGHDT and CDR2 is YNNKEL (reference sequence). The CDR3 totals 16 residues. Trimming left V 1 base short and J 0 bases short, with 10 bases between. This clone was counted between two and nine times. Study processing details: Estimates of nucleated cell counts were drawn from the amplification of reference gene primers. Using immunoSEQ multiplex PCR, the repertoire was profiled, and TCRdb retains in-frame clones only, with some absent. The D gene and trimming were derived from the DNA, and the V and J assignments and clone size from that table. The sample comprises 130,000 to 150,000 clones, over 70% of which are singletons, and roughly 2% rests with the top ten.

The sequence came from a woman in her sixties or seventies with acute or convalescent COVID-19. The sample was peripheral blood. The chain couples TRBV3-1 (or the pseudogene TRBV3-2) to TRBJ1-3; D is undetermined. CDR3 residues: CASSQVSHSSGNTIYF. CDR3 coding DNA: TGTGCCAGCAGCCAAGTTTCCCACTCCTCTGGAAACACCATATATTTT.